This T cell receptor beta chain appears in the sequencing data of a study of blood T cell repertoires in COVID-19. Study in general: Researchers got acute and convalescent COVID-19 samples from the United States, Italy and Spain. T cells, B-cell-depleted T cells, or PBMCs provided the cDNA or gDNA that served as material.

The assay was immunoSEQ multiplex PCR, and TCRdb's table has in-frame clones only and misses some. The table includes about 230,000 clones, about 88% detected once. V lost 7 bases, J lost 1 base, and 11 bases lay in between. Germline V lookup: CDR1 MNHEY, CDR2 SVGAGI. CDR3 length: 14 residues. This chain joins TRBV6-5 and TRBJ1-5; no firm D call. The sample comprised peripheral blood. The clonotype originates from a man aged 35-49 years with acute or convalescent COVID-19. The CDR3 spells CASTGVGSNQPQHF. CDR3 DNA: TGTGCCAGCACCGGGGTAGGGAGCAATCAGCCCCAGCATTTT.